The source of this TCR beta chain is a study of CD8+CD57+ T cells in acquired aplastic anemia. Study-level background: Each DNA sample taken from sorted CD4+ and CD8+ cells came to roughly 3.5 ug on average. The study's findings and limits: Overlap between patients and controls comprised roughly 28 CD8+ CDR3 sequences.

It was genomic DNA that served as the template for profiling TCR beta VDJ and CDR3. TCRdb redid the calling of the reads with MiXCR, one entry per CDR3 protein. This repertoire shows some 200,000 distinct CDR3 sequences, 65% found once; its top ten account for roughly 61%. CDR1 MGHRA and CDR2 YSYEKL come from the germline V gene. Trimming cost V 4 bases and J 1 base, with 13 bases left between them. CDR3 length: 15 residues. In patients chosen for sequencing, flow cytometry had shown CD8+CD57+ cell expansion. Each patient gave a blood sample that was collected before any therapy had been received. This clonotype is a singleton in its sample. Its antigen is still unknown.

The J gene is TRBJ2-5, the V gene TRBV4-1; maybe TRBD1 (6 bases). The sample consisted of sorted CD4+, CD8+, or CD8+CD57+ T cells (not recorded which) from PBMCs. The sequence came from a human donor with aplastic anemia. The CDR3 DNA sequence: TGCGCCAGCAGCCGAGTCGGGACATCCCAAGAGACCCAGTACTTC. Encoded protein: CASSRVGTSQETQYF.